This TCR beta chain was documented in a study of blood T cell repertoires in COVID-19. Study background: The analysed material was cDNA or gDNA that came from T cells, B-cell-depleted T cells, or PBMCs.

Only one count was recorded for this clone. Germline CDR1 reads SNHLY; CDR2 reads FYNNEI. Trimming at V came to 6 bases and at J to 4 bases, leaving 11 bases not matched to a gene. There are 15 residues in the CDR3. Profiled with immunoSEQ multiplex PCR; TCRdb holds only in-frame clones, not every one. The table shows approximately 270,000 clones, with about 89% occurring only once. The chain is built from TRBV2 and TRBJ1-2; the match to TRBD1 covers 7 bases. The sequence was obtained from a man aged 25-45 years with acute or convalescent COVID-19. What was sequenced was peripheral blood. CDR3 sequence: CASSSVVGGGYGYTF. CDR3 coding DNA: TGTGCCAGCAGCTCTGTGGTAGGGGGCGGCTATGGCTACACCTTC.